These 11 T cell receptor beta chains were sequenced from one sample in a study of blood T cells in healthy people across ages (dated by TCRdb to between 2014 and 2017). Libraries were made using 5' RACE. TCRdb names Illumina HiSeq 2500 as the instrument used. The second PCR ran for roughly 7 to 12 cycles and used a J-beta primer mix along with a sample-barcoded 5' primer. TCRdb applied fastp at Q25 and MiXCR to the public reads, then kept only in-frame beta chains. Identical CDR3 protein sequences are pooled into one entry, listed with their most common genes and DNA. The sample contains hundreds of thousands of distinct CDR3 sequences, 58% of them found a single time. Over 20% of the sample is in the top ten clones. The sample was blood. The receptors stem from a man aged 25 to 40 in good health.

V usage is TRBV15 and J usage is TRBJ2-7; D is possibly TRBD1 or TRBD2 (5 bases each). Germline V gives CDR1 LNHNV, CDR2 YYDKDF (reference sequence). Trimming stripped 5 bases from V and 3 bases from J, with 5 bases between. The CDR3 sequence is 11 residues long. In nucleotides, the CDR3 is TGTGCCACCAGCGGGGGCTACGAGCAGTACTTC. As protein: CATSGGYEQYF.

A few counts support this clonotype. The rearrangement links TRBV12-3 or TRBV12-4 to TRBJ2-7, with a tentative D call TRBD2 (5 bases). V lost 6 bases, J lost 6 bases, and 12 bases lay in between. CDR3 length: 12 amino acids. This CDR3 reads CASSRGKSEQYF. The DNA for the CDR3 is TGTGCCAGCAGCAGAGGGAAGAGCGAGCAGTACTTC.

V usage is TRBV6-2 or TRBV6-3 and J usage is TRBJ2-7; the match to TRBD2 covers 11 bases. Germline V gene data show CDR1 as MNHEY and CDR2 as SVGEGT. This CDR3 has 15 amino acids. V lost 6 bases, J lost 2 bases, and 6 bases stayed unmatched. Written as DNA, the CDR3 is TGTGCCAGCAGCAATAGCGGGAGGGCCCCCTACGAGCAGTACTTC. It translates to CASSNSGRAPYEQYF.

The CDR3 loop is CAGRTSGGYNEQFF. The CDR3 nucleotides are TGTGCCGGTCGAACTAGCGGAGGCTACAATGAGCAGTTCTTC. This chain links TRBV6-1 with TRBJ2-1; 8 bases agree with TRBD2. This CDR3 has 14 amino acids. Germline assignment: CDR1 MNHNS and CDR2 SASEGT. The J segment lost 3 bases and the V segment lost 11 bases, leaving 9 bases of the junction unmatched.

The chain uses TRBV10-3 and TRBJ2-5, with D possibly being TRBD1 (6 bases). Germline V gene data show CDR1 as ENHRY and CDR2 as SYGVKD. Trimming removed 2 bases at V and 5 bases at J, with 12 bases between. This CDR3 region has 14 residues. The CDR3 DNA is TGTGCCATCAGTGAGGGGGGCAGGTGGGAGACCCAGTACTTC. Its protein is CAISEGGRWETQYF.

This clonotype was counted a few times. V and J are TRBV20-1 and TRBJ2-7; 7 positions agree with TRBD2. From germline, CDR1 is DFQATT and CDR2 SNEGSKA (reference sequence). Trimming cost V 5 bases and J 0 bases; bases outside gene matches: 7. This CDR3 contains 14 residues. The DNA of the CDR3 is TGCAGTGCTCCCCGGGGCGGGAGCTCCTACGAGCAGTACTTC. This codes for CSAPRGGSSYEQYF.

This clonotype has just a few counts. The rearrangement joins TRBV21-1 to TRBJ1-2. TRBV21-1 is described as a pseudogene. This CDR3 comprises 14 residues. CDR3: CASSKKVRPYGYTF. The CDR3 DNA is TGTGCCAGCAGCAAAAAAGTGAGGCCCTATGGCTACACCTTC.

CDR3 region: CASSRVHSGANVLTF. Here the CDR3 DNA reads TGTGCCAGCAGCAGGGTTCACTCTGGGGCCAACGTCCTGACTTTC. This chain uses TRBV9 with TRBJ2-6; D unclear. Trimming took 4 bases from V and 0 from J, leaving 8 bases between them. Germline CDR1 is SGDLS and CDR2 is YYNGEE. The CDR3 runs 15 residues.

This CDR3 reads CASSLEGSGRAREQYF. Written as DNA, the CDR3 is TGTGCCAGCAGCTTAGAAGGTAGCGGGAGGGCGAGGGAGCAGTACTTC. The chain links TRBV7-2 to TRBJ2-7; 11 nucleotides agree with TRBD2. Per the germline V gene, CDR1 is SGHTA and CDR2 is FQGNSA. CDR3 length: 16 amino acids. Germline trimming cut 1 base from V and 7 bases from J; bases unmatched to any gene: 9. Full variable domain (outside the CDR3, taken from reference TRBV7-2 and TRBJ2-7): GAGVSQSPSNKVTEKGKDVELRCDPISGHTALYWYRQSLGQGLEFLIYFQGNSAPDKSGLPSDRFSAERTGGSVSTLTIQRTQQEDSAVYLCASSLEGSGRAREQYFGPGTRLTVT.

V and J are TRBV4-3 and TRBJ2-5, with unresolved D. The last part of the DNA fits TRBJ2-7 better; the J call may be wrong. The CDR3 length is 13 residues. Germline V lookup: CDR1 LGHNA, CDR2 YSLEER. The CDR3 nucleotides are TGCGCCAGCAGCCCGCGACTCAACTACGAGCAGTACTTC. Amino acids: CASSPRLNYEQYF.

The gene calls are TRBV10-3 and TRBJ2-5, with D tentatively TRBD2 (6 bases). Trimming stripped 3 bases from V and 1 base from J, with 6 bases between. Germline V gene sequence: CDR1 ENHRY, CDR2 SYGVKD. The CDR3 consists of 13 residues. CDR3 DNA sequence: TGTGCCATCAGTGACGGGGGCCAAGAGACCCAGTACTTC. Amino acids: CAISDGGQETQYF.